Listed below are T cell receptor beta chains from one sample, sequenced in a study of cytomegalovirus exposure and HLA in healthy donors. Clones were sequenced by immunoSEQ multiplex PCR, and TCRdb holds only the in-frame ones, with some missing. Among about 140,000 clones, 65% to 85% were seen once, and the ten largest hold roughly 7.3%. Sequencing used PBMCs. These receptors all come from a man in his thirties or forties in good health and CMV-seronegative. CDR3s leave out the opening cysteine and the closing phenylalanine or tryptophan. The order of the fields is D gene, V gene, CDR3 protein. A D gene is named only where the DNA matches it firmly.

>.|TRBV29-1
GVFGGGAYNEQF
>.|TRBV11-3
ASSLGENEQF
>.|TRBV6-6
ASSYGARNQPQH
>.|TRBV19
ASSGINTDTQY
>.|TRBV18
ASSPVGGERNYGYT
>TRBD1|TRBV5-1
ASSLVAGGLTGELF
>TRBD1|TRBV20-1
SGTQGEKAF
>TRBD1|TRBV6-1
ASSDRGLSEQY
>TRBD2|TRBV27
ASSLRLRLAGGDTQY
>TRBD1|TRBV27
ASSRITGVSTDTQY
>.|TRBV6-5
ASTPGALGEAF
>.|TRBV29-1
SVKPSTDTQY
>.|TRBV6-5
AVDEQF
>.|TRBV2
AGVAETTYEQY
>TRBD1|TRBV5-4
ASSTEVGGGLLP
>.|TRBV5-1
ASSLVVGDTEAF
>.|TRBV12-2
APRTGQGSSGANGLT
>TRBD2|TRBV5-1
ASTGGAGGGETQY
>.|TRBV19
ASSIFRGTGANVLT
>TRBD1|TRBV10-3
ATGQGNEKLF
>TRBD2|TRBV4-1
ASSQYLAGHGVTQY
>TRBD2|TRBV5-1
ASRKGLTGGTDTQY
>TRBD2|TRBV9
ASSVEPGTSGRLTLYNEQF
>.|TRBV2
ASSLRYNEQF
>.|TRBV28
ASSLTVMDRYYNEQF
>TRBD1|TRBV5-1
ASSWTGGLSGANVLT
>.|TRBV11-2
ASSLVGGNTEAF
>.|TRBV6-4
ASSDSGGYGYT
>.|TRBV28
ASTTRQWNQPQH